One sample yielded the 15 T cell receptor beta chains listed below, sequenced in a study of prognosis after radiotherapy for stage I lung cancer. It was by two-round multiplex PCR that TCR beta CDR3 was amplified from genomic DNA. The first PCR round targeted every TRBV and TRBJ gene with specific primers. A single record per CDR3 protein comes from TCRdb applying MiXCR to the multiplex PCR reads. Of approximately 30,000 distinct CDR3 sequences in the sample, 35% to 45% were seen once. The specimen was PBMCs, collected before or after stereotactic body radiation therapy (not recorded which). Receptors were obtained from a donor aged 50 or older with non-small cell lung cancer.

This clonotype occurred many times. V usage is TRBV30 and J usage is TRBJ2-6; no clear D. The germline gives CDR1 GTSNPN, CDR2 SVGIG (reference sequence). V gave up 3 bases and J gave up 2 bases, with 11 bases separating them. The CDR3 runs to 15 residues. CDR3 amino acids: CAWSRLFPGANVLTF. CDR3 DNA: TGTGCCTGGAGCCGTCTGTTTCCTGGGGCCAACGTCCTGACTTTC.

The chain links TRBV6-2 or TRBV6-3 to TRBJ2-1; the D gene is possibly TRBD1 (6 bases). CDR1 is MNHEY and CDR2 is SVGEGT in the germline V gene. Trimming left V 7 bases short and J 6 bases short, with 16 bases between. The CDR3 runs to 14 residues. The CDR3 DNA reads TGTGCCAGCACCTTCCAGGGGATTAGCAATGAGCAGTTCTTC. Protein sequence: CASTFQGISNEQFF.

This clonotype was seen ten or more times. CDR3 in DNA: TGTGCCAGCAGCTTGGCTGGGGGTGCCTACGAGCAGTACTTC. Protein product: CASSLAGGAYEQYF. The chain recombines TRBV5-6 with TRBJ2-7, with D possibly called TRBD1 or TRBD2 (5 bases each). The CDR3 sequence is 14 residues long. Germline V gene sequence: CDR1 SGHDT, CDR2 YYEEEE. V was shortened by 0 bases and J by 2 bases, with 9 bases between the two germline ends. Variable domain in full (rest from reference TRBV5-6 and TRBJ2-7): DAGVTQSPTHLIKTRGQQVTLRCSPKSGHDTVSWYQQALGQGPQFIFQYYEEEERQRGNFPDRFSGHQFPNYSSELNVNALLLGDSALYLCASSLAGGAYEQYFGPGTRLTVT.

This clonotype was observed many times. The chain recombines TRBV5-6 with TRBJ2-5; 7 nucleotides agree with TRBD2. V lost 4 bases to trimming and J lost 5 bases; unmatched junction nucleotides: 14. Germline lookup yields CDR1 SGHDT and CDR2 YYEEEE. This CDR3 contains 16 residues. The CDR3 region is CASSLRLADYWETQYF. In DNA form, the CDR3 reads TGTGCCAGCAGCCTCCGTCTAGCGGATTACTGGGAGACCCAGTACTTC.

The rearrangement joins TRBV5-1 to TRBJ1-2, with TRBD1 as a possible D gene (6 bases). Per germline, CDR1 SGHRS and CDR2 YFSETQ. There are 16 residues in the CDR3. The V and J ends lost 0 bases and 6 bases respectively, with 18 bases between them. The DNA of the CDR3 is TGCGCCAGCAGCTTGGGACAGGAAACACAAGGCCATGGCTACACCTTC. Its translation: CASSLGQETQGHGYTF.

V gene TRBV9 combines with J gene TRBJ2-1; 8 bases line up with TRBD2. This CDR3 has 16 residues. Per the germline V gene, CDR1 is SGDLS and CDR2 is YYNGEE. Germline trimming cut 4 bases from V and 2 bases from J; bases unmatched to any gene: 8. The CDR3 is CASSLEPGGTYNEQFF. In DNA, the CDR3 is TGTGCCAGCAGCCTCGAACCGGGGGGGACCTACAATGAGCAGTTCTTC.

This clonotype was counted ten times or more. V gene TRBV12-3 or TRBV12-4 combines with J gene TRBJ2-6, with D hard to call. CDR3 size: 17 residues. Deletions cut 5 bases from V and 0 bases from J, with 14 bases between. The CDR3 sequence is CASSMRYLSSGANVLTF. CDR3 in DNA: TGTGCCAGCAGTATGAGGTACCTAAGCTCTGGGGCCAACGTCCTGACTTTC.

This clonotype occurred a few times. A much larger clone sits a single nucleotide away, making a read error possible. This chain uses TRBV5-1 with TRBJ1-1; D is undetermined. CDR3 size: 13 residues. Germline V gives CDR1 SGHRS, CDR2 YFSETQ. CDR3 sequence (DNA): TGCGCCGGCAGCTTGTGGGATAACACTGAAGCTTTCTTT. Its translation: CAGSLWDNTEAFF.

There are many counts of this clonotype. This may arise from a read error, as a much more abundant clone is one base away. The chain carries TRBV10-3 and TRBJ2-1; a possible D gene is TRBD2 (5 bases). The germline gives CDR1 ENHRY, CDR2 SYGVKD. The CDR3 length is 15 residues. The CDR3: CAISEGGGSYNGQFF. CDR3 bases: TGTGCCATCAGTGAGGGCGGAGGCTCCTACAATGGGCAGTTCTTC.

Worth noting for this clonotype: Since a much larger clone is just one base distant, this may be a read error. The chain uses TRBV14 and TRBJ2-5, with TRBD2 matching over 12 bases. CDR1 and CDR2 from the germline V gene are SGHDN and FVKESK. This CDR3 has 17 amino acids. V lost 3 bases and J lost 8; bases outside the gene matches: 13. The CDR3 loop reads CASSQSRRASGRDTQYF. CDR3 nucleotides: TGTGCCAGCAGCCAGAGCCGGAGGGCTAGCGGGAGGGATACCCAGTACTTC.

The sample holds many counts of this clonotype. The chain couples TRBV7-9 to TRBJ2-3; D is uncertain. The length of the CDR3 is 14 residues. From germline, CDR1 is SEHNR and CDR2 FQNEAQ (reference sequence). Trimming cost V 4 bases and J 0 bases, with 8 bases left between them. The CDR3 sequence is CASSSRWSTDTQYF. CDR3 DNA: TGTGCCAGCAGCTCGAGATGGAGCACAGATACGCAGTATTTT.

This clonotype was seen a few times. A far larger clone differs by one base, so this is likely a read error. V gene TRBV6-2 or TRBV6-3 combines with J gene TRBJ1-5; D is uncertain. V was cut by 2 bases and J by 5 bases, with 13 bases left in between. The CDR3 contains 15 residues. The germline gives CDR1 MNHEY, CDR2 SVGEGT. The CDR3 loop reads CASSYDSSVHQPQHF. In nucleotides, the CDR3 is TGTGCCAGCAGTTACGACTCATCCGTCCATCAGCCCCAGCATTTT.

V and J are TRBV2 and TRBJ1-2; D is possibly TRBD1 (5 bases). CDR1 and CDR2 from the germline V gene are SNHLY and FYNNEI. The CDR3 totals 13 residues. V lost 3 bases and J 5 bases, leaving 10 bases between the germline ends. DNA of the CDR3: TGTGCCAGCAGTGACGAGGGGAGGTATGGCTACACCTTC. This gives the protein CASSDEGRYGYTF.

The CDR3 spells CASSYTGRKGETQYF. In DNA, the CDR3 is TGTGCCAGCAGTTACACCGGAAGGAAGGGAGAGACCCAGTACTTC. This sequence joins TRBV6-5 and TRBJ2-5; D remains ambiguous. Per germline, CDR1 MNHEY and CDR2 SVGAGI. Trimming removed 2 bases from V and 4 bases from J, with 14 bases in between. CDR3 length: 15 residues.

The chain is built from TRBV10-3 and TRBJ1-2; possible D gene TRBD1, 5 bases. Germline assignment: CDR1 ENHRY and CDR2 SYGVKD. The V end lost 0 bases, the J end lost 3 bases, and 20 bases lay between the germline ends. The CDR3 length is 18 residues. The CDR3 region is CAISESNQGASPYYGYTF. Here the CDR3 DNA reads TGTGCCATCAGTGAGTCGAACCAGGGTGCTAGTCCTTACTATGGCTACACCTTC.